This T cell receptor beta chain came from a study of T cell responses to AZD1222 COVID-19 vaccine. The CDR3 runs 15 residues. The junction had 16 bases not matched to a gene; V was cut back by 6 bases and J by 7 bases. CDR1 SQVTM and CDR2 ANQGSEA come from the germline V gene. Generated by immunoSEQ multiplex PCR, the TCRdb table keeps only in-frame clones and is missing some. Found here are 90,000 to 120,000 clones, roughly 90% of them singletons; the top ten hold roughly 6.5%. This clone was observed a few times. This chain links TRBV29-1 with TRBJ1-2; 8 positions agree with TRBD1. The source of this sequence is an adult in good health. Specimen: peripheral blood, collected on day 0 of AZD1222 vaccination. CDR3 loop: CSVLNTGQGWSGYTF. In DNA, the CDR3 is TGCAGCGTGCTTAATACTGGACAGGGATGGAGTGGCTACACCTTC.